A single sample gave rise to the 21 T cell receptor beta chains below, sequenced in a study of shared clonotypes between healthy human individuals. TCRdb's copy holds only in-frame clones and misses some; the assay was immunoSEQ multiplex PCR. The top ten hold around 0.6% of the sample, which has about 1.1 million clones, around 82% seen once. Input material: memory CD4+ T cells from PBMCs. Noted subset: CD45RA-negative fraction. The receptor set was obtained from a man aged 18 to 35 in good health. Some clones in this sample may be carry-over from other donors' samples.

Only one count was recorded for this clone. V and J are TRBV29-1 and TRBJ1-1; possibly TRBD1 for D (5 bases). V was shortened by 6 bases and J by 3 bases, with 11 bases between the two germline ends. The CDR3 runs to 12 residues. Germline V gene data show CDR1 as SQVTM and CDR2 as ANQGSEA. CDR3 sequence (DNA): TGCAGCGTCGATCGACAGTACACTGAAGCTTTCTTT. Its translation: CSVDRQYTEAFF. Full variable domain (remainder filled in from reference TRBV29-1 and TRBJ1-1): SAVISQKPSRDICQRGTSLTIQCQVDSQVTMMFWYRQQPGQSLTLIATANQGSEATYESGFVIDKFPISRPNLTFSTLTVSNMSPEDSSIYLCSVDRQYTEAFFGQGTRLTVV.

The genes are TRBV9 and TRBJ2-3; the D gene could be TRBD1 or TRBD2 (6 bases each). CDR3 length equals 16 residues. CDR1 SGDLS and CDR2 YYNGEE come from the germline V gene. The V and J ends lost 3 bases and 5 bases respectively, with 19 bases between them. Here the CDR3 reads CASSGSRPGGGDTQYF. In nucleotides, the CDR3 is TGTGCCAGCAGCGGGAGCCGTCCCGGGGGCGGAGATACGCAGTATTTT. The full variable domain, its missing parts supplied by reference TRBV9 and TRBJ2-3, is DSGVTQTPKHLITATGQRVTLRCSPRSGDLSVYWYQQSLDQGLQFLIQYYNGEERAKGNILERFSAQQFPDLHSELNLSSLELGDSALYFCASSGSRPGGGDTQYFGPGTRLTVL.

V usage is TRBV7-2 and J usage is TRBJ2-4; D is ambiguous. Germline V gene data show CDR1 as SGHTA and CDR2 as FQGNSA. Trimming cost V 5 bases and J 8 bases, with 13 bases left between them. There are 13 residues in the CDR3. CDR3 sequence reads: CASSPPNVDIQYF. The CDR3 DNA reads TGTGCCAGCAGCCCCCCAAATGTGGACATTCAGTACTTC.

The chain is built from TRBV9 and TRBJ2-1; 9 bases map to TRBD2. The CDR3 totals 17 residues. The V segment lost 3 bases and the J segment 6 bases; nucleotides outside the gene matches: 13. Looked up from germline, CDR1 is SGDLS and CDR2 is YYNGEE. The CDR3 reads CASSGAGVAGETNEQFF. As DNA, the CDR3 is TGTGCCAGCAGCGGGGCGGGGGTAGCGGGAGAAACCAATGAGCAGTTCTTC.

This clone was observed at least ten times. The chain recombines TRBV28 with TRBJ2-7; 9 positions agree with TRBD1. This CDR3 is built from 16 residues. In germline, CDR1 is MDHEN, CDR2 SYDVKM. V was pared by 5 bases and J by 4 bases, with 12 bases of the junction left unmatched. The CDR3 DNA reads as TGTGCCAGCAGTAAACCCCTGGGACAGGGAGGGTACGAGCAGTACTTC. This sequence encodes CASSKPLGQGGYEQYF.

The CDR3 reads CASSFQGAYEQYF. CDR3 sequence (DNA): TGCGCCAGCAGCTTCCAAGGCGCCTACGAGCAGTACTTC. The genes are TRBV5-1 and TRBJ2-7; D gene uncertain. This CDR3 has 13 amino acids. Per germline, CDR1 SGHRS and CDR2 YFSETQ. V shed 2 bases and J shed 2 bases, with 8 bases lying between them. The whole variable domain, filled in from reference TRBV5-1 and TRBJ2-7, reads KAGVTQTPRYLIKTRGQQVTLSCSPISGHRSVSWYQQTPGQGLQFLFEYFSETQRNKGNFPGRFSGRQFSNSRSEMNVSTLELGDSALYLCASSFQGAYEQYFGPGTRLTVT.

This clone occurred a few times. The V and J genes are TRBV5-1 and TRBJ2-2, with TRBD2 as a possible D gene (5 bases). V lost 4 bases to trimming and J lost 1 base, with 11 bases between them. Germline lookup yields CDR1 SGHRS and CDR2 YFSETQ. The CDR3 runs to 15 residues. CDR3 protein: CASSGTSQNTGELFF. CDR3 bases: TGCGCCAGCAGCGGAACTAGTCAGAACACCGGGGAGCTGTTTTTT.

The chain combines TRBV18 with TRBJ2-7; D is perhaps TRBD1 (6 bases). Trimming pared 5 bases from V and 3 bases from J, leaving 11 bases between. In germline, CDR1 is KGHSH, CDR2 LQKENI. This CDR3 is built from 13 residues. The CDR3 nucleotides are TGTGCCAGCTCAGGGGGCATAGACTACGAGCAGTACTTC. Its protein is CASSGGIDYEQYF.

The chain employs TRBV29-1 and TRBJ2-7, with D possibly matching TRBD2 (6 bases). Trimming took 5 bases from V and 5 from J, leaving 13 bases between them. The CDR3 contains 12 residues. CDR1 SQVTM and CDR2 ANQGSEA come from the germline V gene. The DNA for the CDR3 is TGCAGCGTTCCCGGTGGAGGGGACGAGCAGTACTTC. Translation gives CSVPGGGDEQYF.

The chain couples TRBV28 to TRBJ2-5, with 11 bases matching TRBD1. V shed 5 bases, J shed 4 bases, and the junction held 12 bases outside the gene matches. The CDR3 consists of 17 residues. CDR1 and CDR2 (germline): MDHEN, SYDVKM. As DNA, the CDR3 is TGTGCCAGCAGTCCGAGACCCGGGACAGGGGGTTCAGAGACCCAGTACTTC. It specifies CASSPRPGTGGSETQYF.

The chain employs TRBV15 and TRBJ2-3, with 13 bases aligning to TRBD2. Germline CDR1 LNHNV, CDR2 YYDKDF (reference sequence). V was pared by 4 bases and J by 4 bases, with 5 bases of the junction left unmatched. This CDR3 is 16 amino acids long. The CDR3 DNA is TGTGCCACCAGCACCGGACTAGCGGGAGTGTCAGATACGCAGTATTTT. Protein: CATSTGLAGVSDTQYF.

A few counts support this clone. The CDR3 sequence is CASSLGGTGSSEAFF. CDR3 sequence (DNA): TGCGCCAGCAGCTTGGGAGGGACAGGGAGCTCTGAAGCTTTCTTT. The chain has TRBV5-1 and TRBJ1-1; TRBD1 matches at 9 bases. V shed 0 bases and J 6 bases; nucleotides not matched to a gene: 6. The V gene's germline CDR1 is SGHRS and CDR2 YFSETQ. The CDR3 extends over 15 amino acids.

The J gene is TRBJ2-2, the V gene TRBV10-3; 14 positions agree with TRBD2. Trimming took 4 bases from V and 6 from J; bases not matched to a gene: 13. The CDR3 spans 19 residues. CDR1 ENHRY and CDR2 SYGVKD come from the germline V gene. As DNA, the CDR3 is TGTGCCATCAGTGCACGACTAGCGGGAGGGCCCAGGGAGCCCGGGGAGCTGTTTTTT. Protein sequence: CAISARLAGGPREPGELFF.

The J gene is TRBJ2-7, the V gene TRBV5-1, with 10 bases that match TRBD1. Per germline, CDR1 SGHRS and CDR2 YFSETQ. Trimming took 7 bases from V and 4 from J; bases not matched to a gene: 11. This CDR3 region has 15 residues. CDR3 nucleotide sequence: TGCGCCAGCCGCACCGGGACAGGGGAGTTTTACGAGCAGTACTTC. Its translation: CASRTGTGEFYEQYF.

The V gene is TRBV7-8, the J gene TRBJ1-4; 8 bases are a match to TRBD1. With 5 bases clipped from V and 0 bases from J, the junction kept 5 bases outside the gene matches. Looked up from germline, CDR1 is SGHVS and CDR2 is FQNEAQ. The CDR3 is 16 amino acids. In DNA, the CDR3 is TGTGCCAGCAGCATTCAACAGGGGGCAACTAATGAAAAACTGTTTTTT. It yields the protein CASSIQQGATNEKLFF.

The chain links TRBV7-9 to TRBJ2-1; 8 nucleotides match TRBD2. V trimming: 5 bases; J trimming: 3 bases; junction bases outside the gene matches: 12. The CDR3 consists of 17 residues. CDR1 and CDR2 (germline): SEHNR, FQNEAQ (reference sequence). CDR3 in DNA: TGTGCCAGCAGCCTATCGGAGGGCGGGAGGAACTACAATGAGCAGTTCTTC. Residues: CASSLSEGGRNYNEQFF.

The CDR3 loop reads CASSLASGPFNVLTF. DNA of the CDR3: TGTGCCAGCAGCTTAGCGTCCGGGCCATTTAACGTCCTGACTTTC. V and J are TRBV7-2 and TRBJ2-6; D not resolved. Germline values: CDR1 SGHTA, CDR2 FQGNSA. V dropped 0 bases and J dropped 10 bases, with 13 bases sitting between them. The length of the CDR3 is 15 residues.

The chain links TRBV18 to TRBJ2-3; possibly TRBD1 for D (6 bases). The CDR3 extends over 12 amino acids. Trimming shortened V by 4 bases and J by 5 bases, and 7 bases separated the two germline ends. Germline values: CDR1 KGHSH, CDR2 LQKENI. The CDR3 region has the DNA TGTGCCAGCTCACAAGGGGGAGATACGCAGTATTTT. Residues: CASSQGGDTQYF. Filled out from reference TRBV18 and TRBJ2-3, the complete variable domain reads NAGVMQNPRHLVRRRGQEARLRCSPMKGHSHVYWYRQLPEEGLKFMVYLQKENIIDESGMPKERFSAEFPKEGPSILRIQQVVRGDSAAYFCASSQGGDTQYFGPGTRLTVL.

The chain carries TRBV7-9 and TRBJ2-7; 11 bases are a match to TRBD1. With V trimmed by 5 bases and J by 4 bases, 10 bases remained unmatched. Germline loops: CDR1 SEHNR, CDR2 FQNEAQ (reference sequence). The CDR3 has 16 residues. The CDR3 sequence is CASSRPRTGGQYEQYF. The CDR3 nucleotides read TGTGCCAGCAGCCGCCCCCGGACAGGGGGCCAATACGAGCAGTACTTC.

Points on this clone: The same CDR3 also results from other DNA sequences found in this sample. This sequence joins TRBV18 and TRBJ1-1; D unclear. The germline V gene encodes CDR1 KGHSH and CDR2 LQKENI. The V gene lost 3 bases and the J gene lost 0 bases, with 11 bases spanning the gap. This CDR3 spans 15 amino acids. CDR3 in DNA: TGTGCCAGCTCACCGCGGACGGGGATGAACACTGAAGCTTTCTTT. Protein sequence: CASSPRTGMNTEAFF. Complete variable domain (other parts from reference TRBV18 and TRBJ1-1): NAGVMQNPRHLVRRRGQEARLRCSPMKGHSHVYWYRQLPEEGLKFMVYLQKENIIDESGMPKERFSAEFPKEGPSILRIQQVVRGDSAAYFCASSPRTGMNTEAFFGQGTRLTVV.

As to this clone: The same CDR3 can be traced to other DNA sequences in this sample. This chain uses TRBV2 with TRBJ2-5, with 11 bases aligning to TRBD2. After removal of 2 bases from V and 4 bases from J, the junction contained 3 bases not matched to a gene. The CDR3 spans 15 residues. CDR1 is SNHLY, CDR2 FYNNEI, per germline. The CDR3 nucleotides are TGTGCCAGCAGTGAAAGGCTAGCGGGAGGAGAGACCCAGTACTTC. Protein product: CASSERLAGGETQYF. Looking up the rest from reference TRBV2 and TRBJ2-5 gives the full variable domain: EPEVTQTPSHQVTQMGQEVILRCVPISNHLYFYWYRQILGQKVEFLVSFYNNEISEKSEIFDDQFSVERPDGSNFTLKIRSTKLEDSAMYFCASSERLAGGETQYFGPGTRLLVL.